These 18 T cell receptor beta chains were all obtained from the same sample, sequenced in a study of blood T cells in healthy people across ages. For the second PCR, which ran for about 7 to 12 cycles, a sample-barcoded 5' primer and a J-beta primer mix were used. TCRdb analysed the 5' RACE reads with MiXCR anew, one entry per CDR3 protein. The sample includes about 1.5 million distinct CDR3 sequences, roughly two fifths of them seen just once. Material: blood. Receptors originate from a woman aged 18 to 35 in good health.

This clonotype was seen more than once but under ten times. This rearrangement joins TRBV18 to TRBJ1-5; the match to TRBD1 covers 10 bases. CDR3 length equals 14 residues. Looked up from germline, CDR1 is KGHSH and CDR2 is LQKENI. The J segment lost 7 bases and the V segment lost 2 bases, leaving 2 bases of the junction unmatched. The CDR3 reads CASSPGQGEQPQHF. The CDR3 nucleotides read TGTGCCAGCTCACCAGGACAGGGGGAACAGCCCCAGCATTTT.

The chain has TRBV12-3 or TRBV12-4 and TRBJ2-7; D is undetermined. The CDR3 contains 18 residues. V dropped 4 bases and J dropped 2 bases, with 24 bases sitting between them. CDR3 protein: CASSSNLRPRAFTYEQYF. CDR3 sequence (DNA): TGTGCCAGCAGTTCGAACCTTAGACCAAGAGCTTTTACCTACGAGCAGTACTTC.

This chain connects TRBV12-3 or TRBV12-4 to TRBJ2-4, with 7 positions matching TRBD2. V lost 6 bases and J lost 13; bases outside the gene matches: 18. This CDR3 region has 15 residues. CDR3 in amino acids: CASSLSGVSYNEQYF. CDR3 bases: TGTGCCAGCAGCCTCAGCGGGGTTTCCTACAATGAGCAGTACTTC.

This clonotype was counted between two and nine times. The V gene is TRBV7-9, the J gene TRBJ2-7; 10 nucleotides agree with TRBD2. V trimming: 5 bases; J trimming: 4 bases; junction bases outside the gene matches: 14. The germline CDR1 and CDR2 sequences are SEHNR and FQNEAQ (reference sequence). The CDR3 covers 17 residues. The CDR3 protein is CASSPPAGGENSYEQYF. As DNA, the CDR3 is TGTGCCAGCAGCCCACCAGCGGGAGGGGAGAATTCGTACGAGCAGTACTTC.

The genes are TRBV9 and TRBJ2-7, with unresolved D. CDR3 length equals 13 residues. Trimming took off 0 bases at V and 2 bases at J, with 6 bases between the two ends. Germline V gives CDR1 SGDLS, CDR2 YYNGEE. The CDR3, as DNA: TGTGCCAGCAGCGTAGAGAACACCTACGAGCAGTACTTC. Its protein product is CASSVENTYEQYF.

This clonotype was detected a few times. The chain has TRBV7-2 and TRBJ2-3, with D maybe TRBD1 (5 bases). Between the trimmed V and J ends, which lost 0 bases and 4 bases, there was a span of 11 bases. The length of the CDR3 is 15 residues. Germline values: CDR1 SGHTA, CDR2 FQGNSA. The CDR3 bases are TGTGCCAGCAGCTTAGCGGCCACAGGATCAGATACGCAGTATTTT. Translating gives CASSLAATGSDTQYF.

This clonotype was counted between two and nine times. This sequence joins TRBV7-9 and TRBJ2-5, with 11 bases that match TRBD2. The J call may be mistaken, given a closer DNA end match to TRBJ2-7. The CDR3 consists of 15 residues. The germline V gene has CDR1 SEHNR and CDR2 FQNEAQ (reference sequence). The CDR3 nucleotides are TGTGCCAGCAGCTCCGTTACTAGCGGGAGAGACGAGCAGTACTTC. Protein: CASSSVTSGRDEQYF.

This clonotype was picked up a small number of times. V and J are TRBV27 and TRBJ2-7, with TRBD2 as a possible D gene (6 bases). V lost 0 bases, J lost 0 bases, and 9 bases lay in between. Germline V gene lookup returns CDR1 MNHEY and CDR2 SMNVEV (reference sequence). The CDR3 consists of 15 residues. The CDR3 DNA follows: TGTGCCAGCAGTTTATCGGATAGCGGCTCCTACGAGCAGTACTTC. Translating it yields CASSLSDSGSYEQYF.

The CDR3 sequence: CSASGSYNSPLHF. In nucleotides, the CDR3 is TGCAGTGCGTCAGGCTCCTATAATTCACCCCTCCACTTT. V usage is TRBV20-1 and J usage is TRBJ1-6; D unresolved. CDR3 length: 13 amino acids. Looked up from germline, CDR1 is DFQATT and CDR2 is SNEGSKA (reference sequence). V lost 6 bases to trimming and J lost 0 bases, with 6 bases between them.

V is TRBV20-1 and J is TRBJ2-7; 14 positions match TRBD2. CDR3 size: 16 residues. Per germline, CDR1 DFQATT and CDR2 SNEGSKA (reference sequence). The ends lost 6 bases at V and 4 bases at J; junction bases unmatched: 11. CDR3 nucleotide sequence: TGCAGTGCGACGACTAGCGGGGGGGTTATTGCTTACGAGCAGTACTTC. Translation gives CSATTSGGVIAYEQYF.

In its sample, this clonotype was seen a few times. The chain links TRBV5-1 to TRBJ2-3; D is possibly TRBD1 (6 bases). Germline-derived CDR1 and CDR2 are SGHRS and YFSETQ. V was trimmed by 2 bases and J by 2 bases, leaving 15 bases between them. The CDR3 consists of 16 residues. In nucleotides, the CDR3 is TGCGCCAGCAGCTTTAAAGAGGGGACAATCACAGATACGCAGTATTTT. Its protein product is CASSFKEGTITDTQYF.

This rearrangement joins TRBV5-1 to TRBJ2-1; 7 nucleotides align to TRBD2. CDR1 SGHRS and CDR2 YFSETQ come from the germline V gene. V lost 0 bases, J lost 5 bases, and 5 bases stayed unmatched. The CDR3 runs 15 residues. CDR3 in amino acids: CASSLVGGINNEQFF. The CDR3 DNA is TGCGCCAGCAGCTTGGTCGGGGGGATCAACAATGAGCAGTTCTTC.

V and J are TRBV7-4 and TRBJ1-5; no definite D call. Between the trimmed V and J ends, which lost 3 bases and 0 bases, there was a span of 9 bases. CDR3 length equals 15 residues. Germline V lookup: CDR1 SGHVT, CDR2 SQSDAQ. CDR3 DNA: TGTGCCAGCAGCTTTGCCCGGAATAGCAATCAGCCCCAGCATTTT. Translated: CASSFARNSNQPQHF.

This clonotype was seen more than once but under ten times. V gene TRBV7-6 combines with J gene TRBJ1-1; D gene uncertain. Germline lookup yields CDR1 SGHVS and CDR2 FNYEAQ. The CDR3 sequence is 18 residues long. The V end was cut by 1 base, the J end by 3 bases, with 21 bases between. CDR3: CASSLESRNPTLDTEAFF. CDR3 sequence (DNA): TGTGCCAGCAGCTTAGAATCCAGGAATCCTACGCTAGACACTGAAGCTTTCTTT.

The chain couples TRBV25-1 to TRBJ1-1; 9 bases are a match to TRBD1. The CDR3 runs 13 residues. Germline assignment: CDR1 MGHDK and CDR2 SYGVNS. After removal of 7 bases from V and 1 base from J, the junction contained 1 base not matched to a gene. This CDR3 reads CASMDRGNTEAFF. The CDR3 DNA reads as TGTGCCAGCATGGACAGGGGGAACACTGAAGCTTTCTTT.

The rearrangement links TRBV5-6 to TRBJ2-4; 9 bases match TRBD1. The J call may be faulty, since TRBJ2-7 better matches the DNA end. There are 15 residues in the CDR3. The V gene's germline CDR1 is SGHDT and CDR2 YYEEEE. The DNA of the CDR3 is TGTGCCAGCAGCACGGGGACAGGGAGGATCTACGAGCAGTACTTC. As protein: CASSTGTGRIYEQYF.

This chain joins TRBV4-3 and TRBJ1-4; 11 bases match TRBD1. The V segment lost 0 bases and the J segment 8 bases; nucleotides outside the gene matches: 8. The CDR3 is 17 amino acids. Germline CDR1 and CDR2: LGHNA and YSLEER. The DNA for the CDR3 is TGCGCCAGCAGCCAAGATCCCCCGGGACAGGGGGGAGAAAAACTGTTTTTT. Its translation is CASSQDPPGQGGEKLFF.

The chain couples TRBV6-5 to TRBJ2-1, with TRBD1 identical over 8 bases. Judging by the DNA end, TRBJ2-7 fits better; the J call may be wrong. Germline V CDR1 and CDR2: MNHEY, SVGAGI. The CDR3 totals 15 residues. CDR3 residues: CASQRNRGEYNEQYF. CDR3 sequence (DNA): TGTGCTAGTCAACGCAACAGGGGGGAATACAATGAGCAGTACTTC.